This T cell receptor beta chain comes out of a study of neoadjuvant anti-PD-1 for oral cavity cancer. The V gene lost 7 bases and the J gene lost 3 bases, with 21 bases spanning the gap. Germline CDR1 and CDR2: SEHNR and FQNEAQ (reference sequence). The CDR3 is 16 residues long. Libraries were prepared by immunoSEQ multiplex PCR; TCRdb keeps only in-frame clonotypes and omits some of them. This sample has approximately 68,000 clones, with roughly 90% found just once. Sample time point: after neoadjuvant nivolumab, at surgical resection. This TCR came from a person aged 40 to 85 with oral cavity squamous cell carcinoma. V usage is TRBV7-9 and J usage is TRBJ1-1; no reliable D call. This sample comprised PBMCs, obtained after nivolumab (anti-PD-1) treatment. CDR3 residues: CASTDNSRQAYTEAFF. Here the CDR3 DNA reads TGTGCCAGCACCGATAACTCCAGGCAGGCGTACACTGAAGCTTTCTTT.